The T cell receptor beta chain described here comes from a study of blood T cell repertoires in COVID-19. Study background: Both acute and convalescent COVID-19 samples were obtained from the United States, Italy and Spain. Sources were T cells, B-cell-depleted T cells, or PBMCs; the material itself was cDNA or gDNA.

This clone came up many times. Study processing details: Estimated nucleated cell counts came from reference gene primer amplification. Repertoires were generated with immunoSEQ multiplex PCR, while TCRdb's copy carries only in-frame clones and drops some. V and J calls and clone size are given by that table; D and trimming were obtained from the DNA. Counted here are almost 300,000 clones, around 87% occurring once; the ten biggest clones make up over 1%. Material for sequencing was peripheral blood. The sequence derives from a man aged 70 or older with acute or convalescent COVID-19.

This CDR3 is CASSPSGGIYNEQFF. DNA of the CDR3: TGTGCCAGCAGCCCGAGCGGGGGGATCTACAATGAGCAGTTCTTC. The chain employs TRBV5-4 and TRBJ2-1; 9 nucleotides match TRBD2. J gave up 3 bases and V 4 bases, and 5 bases lay outside the gene matches. The CDR3 contains 15 residues. Per germline, CDR1 SGHNT and CDR2 YYREEE (reference sequence).